These 27 T cell receptor beta chains were all obtained from the same sample, sequenced in a study of blood T cell repertoires in COVID-19. Some clones are missing from TCRdb's copy, which holds only in-frame ones; the method was immunoSEQ multiplex PCR. Of approximately 200,000 clones listed, 70% to 90% were seen once; the top ten hold approximately 9.9%. Sequenced: peripheral blood. The receptors here all came from a human donor with active or convalescent COVID-19. The donor label of this sample is uncertain.

This clone was counted a few times. The chain combines TRBV2 with TRBJ1-5; TRBD1 might be the D (6 bases). Deletions cut 7 bases from V and 2 bases from J, with 15 bases between. This CDR3 has 15 amino acids. CDR1 is SNHLY, CDR2 FYNNEI, per germline. This CDR3 is CASTGQLIRNQPQHF. In DNA form, the CDR3 reads TGTGCCAGCACTGGACAGCTGATACGCAATCAGCCCCAGCATTTT. Variable domain in full (rest from reference TRBV2 and TRBJ1-5): EPEVTQTPSHQVTQMGQEVILRCVPISNHLYFYWYRQILGQKVEFLVSFYNNEISEKSEIFDDQFSVERPDGSNFTLKIRSTKLEDSAMYFCASTGQLIRNQPQHFGDGTRLSIL.

The chain recombines TRBV5-6 with TRBJ2-5; D possibly corresponds to TRBD2 (5 bases). V lost 6 bases, J lost 2 bases, and 17 bases lay in between. Germline CDR1 is SGHDT and CDR2 is YYEEEE. This CDR3 has 15 residues. The CDR3 DNA reads as TGTGCCAGCACCCTGCGTCGGACTTTACAAGAGACCCAGTACTTC. Protein sequence: CASTLRRTLQETQYF.

This clone appeared a single time. V and J are TRBV4-1 and TRBJ2-3, with 10 bases that match TRBD2. The germline CDR1 and CDR2 sequences are MGHRA and YSYEKL. The trim removed 8 bases at V and 3 bases at J, leaving 11 bases unmatched. The CDR3 covers 16 residues. The CDR3 DNA reads TGCGCCAGCCCTGGGGGGCTAGCGGGAGTTACAGATACGCAGTATTTT. It specifies CASPGGLAGVTDTQYF.

CDR3 protein: CASSLAGLGNEQYF. The CDR3 DNA reads TGTGCCAGCAGCTTAGCGGGCCTTGGGAACGAGCAGTACTTC. V gene TRBV7-3 combines with J gene TRBJ2-7, with D perhaps matching TRBD2 (5 bases). The CDR3 spans 14 residues. The germline V and J ends were trimmed by 2 bases and 5 bases, with 13 bases remaining between them. Germline CDR1 reads SGHTA; CDR2 reads FQGTGA.

The gene calls are TRBV7-3 and TRBJ2-3, with 10 bases lining up with TRBD2. The CDR3 spans 16 residues. Per germline, CDR1 SGHTA and CDR2 FQGTGA. The trim removed 5 bases at V and 7 bases at J, leaving 12 bases unmatched. Here the CDR3 reads CASSIPSGGGLNTQYF. CDR3 nucleotides: TGTGCCAGCAGCATCCCAAGCGGGGGGGGCTTGAATACGCAGTATTTT.

The genes are TRBV19 and TRBJ2-1; weak D call: TRBD2 (6 bases). Germline-derived CDR1 and CDR2 are LNHDA and SQIVND (reference sequence). V was trimmed by 0 bases and J by 2 bases, leaving 11 bases between them. The CDR3 extends over 16 amino acids. In DNA form, the CDR3 reads TGTGCCAGTAGTATAGAGGAGGGGACCCCCTACAATGAGCAGTTCTTC. Protein product: CASSIEEGTPYNEQFF.

The chain carries TRBV6-5 and TRBJ2-7; 9 bases are shared with TRBD2. CDR3 length: 15 residues. In germline, CDR1 is MNHEY, CDR2 SVGAGI. V trimming: 0 bases; J trimming: 4 bases; junction bases outside the gene matches: 4. DNA for the CDR3: TGTGCCAGCAGTTACTCAGGGGCGGGAGGGTACGAGCAGTACTTC. It encodes CASSYSGAGGYEQYF.

The gene calls are TRBV28 and TRBJ1-4; TRBD1 aligns across 10 bases. Trimming removed 7 bases from V and 11 bases from J; junction bases left unmatched: 10. CDR1 is MDHEN and CDR2 is SYDVKM in the germline V gene. CDR3 length: 14 residues. CDR3 nucleotide sequence: TGTGCCAGCAACAGACAGGGGGCGAAGGGGAAACTGTTTTTT. Its translation is CASNRQGAKGKLFF. The variable domain in full, completed from reference TRBV28 and TRBJ1-4, reads DVKVTQSSRYLVKRTGEKVFLECVQDMDHENMFWYRQDPGLGLRLIYFSYDVKMKEKGDIPEGYSVSREKKERFSLILESASTNQTSMYLCASNRQGAKGKLFFGSGTQLSVL.

The gene calls are TRBV15 and TRBJ2-1, with D tentatively TRBD1 (6 bases). The CDR3 has 15 residues. V was clipped by 0 bases and J by 6 bases, with 12 bases between them. Germline CDR1 reads LNHNV; CDR2 reads YYDKDF (reference sequence). The CDR3 region is CATSRDLDSGNEQFF. The DNA of the CDR3 is TGTGCCACCAGCAGAGATCTGGACAGCGGCAATGAGCAGTTCTTC.

In DNA form, the CDR3 reads TGTGCCAGCAGCTTAGCCCCCCAACAGGGCCAAAAACTGTTTTTT. It specifies CASSLAPQQGQKLFF. The V gene is TRBV11-2, the J gene TRBJ1-4; tentative D call: TRBD1 (6 bases). Germline CDR1 and CDR2: SGHAT and FQNNGV. This CDR3 region has 15 residues. The V end lost 1 base, the J end lost 9 bases, and 15 bases lay between the germline ends.

The genes are TRBV7-6 and TRBJ2-2, with D unresolved. This CDR3 has 11 residues. V shed 7 bases and J shed 3 bases, with 3 bases lying between them. CDR1 and CDR2 (germline): SGHVS, FNYEAQ. CDR3 DNA: TGTGCCAGCACCTACACCGGGGAGCTGTTTTTT. Its translation: CASTYTGELFF.

The chain recombines TRBV4-1 with TRBJ2-2, with 10 bases fitting TRBD1. Germline CDR1 reads MGHRA; CDR2 reads YSYEKL. Unmatched junction bases numbered 5, after V lost 5 bases and J lost 2 bases. This CDR3 comprises 16 residues. The chain's CDR3 is CASSTRTGGNTGELFF. CDR3 nucleotides: TGCGCCAGCAGCACCCGGACAGGGGGAAACACCGGGGAGCTGTTTTTT.

This chain joins TRBV28 and TRBJ2-7; the match to TRBD1 covers 9 bases. After removal of 5 bases from V and 3 bases from J, the junction contained 5 bases not matched to a gene. Germline CDR1 MDHEN, CDR2 SYDVKM. This CDR3 has 14 amino acids. This chain's CDR3 is CASSLRDRVYEQYF. In DNA, the CDR3 is TGTGCCAGCAGTCTACGGGACAGGGTCTACGAGCAGTACTTC.

The chain recombines TRBV6-1 with TRBJ2-7; the D gene is possibly TRBD2 (6 bases). Trimming took 2 bases from V and 4 from J, leaving 24 bases between them. Germline CDR1 is MNHNS and CDR2 is SASEGT. This CDR3 has 18 residues. The CDR3 DNA reads TGTGCCAGCAGTGAAATCCTTAGCGGCAGAAGGGCGGGGTACGAGCAGTACTTC. Its protein product is CASSEILSGRRAGYEQYF.

The chain employs TRBV5-4 and TRBJ2-4; 8 positions match TRBD2. Germline V CDR1 and CDR2: SGHNT, YYREEE (reference sequence). This CDR3 spans 15 amino acids. V was clipped by 2 bases and J by 3 bases; unmatched bases: 4. CDR3 amino acids: CASSLQGLVKNIQYF. DNA of the CDR3: TGTGCCAGCAGCTTACAGGGACTAGTCAAAAACATTCAGTACTTC.

This chain links TRBV5-6 with TRBJ2-7; 13 positions agree with TRBD2. J was trimmed by 7 bases and V by 4 bases; bases with no gene match: 2. CDR3 length: 13 amino acids. Germline assignment: CDR1 SGHDT and CDR2 YYEEEE. CDR3 sequence (DNA): TGTGCCAGCAGCACGGGACTAGCGGGAGAGCAGTACTTC. Translation: CASSTGLAGEQYF.

This clone was seen a single time. This chain joins TRBV6-4 and TRBJ2-3; 11 nucleotides match TRBD2. The germline V gene has CDR1 MRHNA and CDR2 SNTAGT. This CDR3 spans 17 amino acids. Losses at the gene ends were 4 bases for V and 2 bases for J; bases not matched to a gene: 8. The CDR3 bases are TGTGCCAGCAGTGGCCCTTTAGCGGGGGGGCCCACAGATACGCAGTATTTT. It specifies CASSGPLAGGPTDTQYF.

This clone has only one observation. The V gene is TRBV4-2, the J gene TRBJ2-2; tentatively, D is TRBD2 (5 bases). Germline CDR1 is LGHNA and CDR2 is YNFKEQ. The CDR3 loop spans 15 amino acids. V lost 7 bases and J lost 7, with 19 bases in between. CDR3 in amino acids: CASTSSPNGGGELFF. The CDR3 bases are TGTGCCAGCACCTCAAGCCCAAACGGAGGCGGGGAGCTGTTTTTT.

This chain's CDR3 is CASSIQGTGNQPQHF. The DNA for the CDR3 is TGTGCCAGTAGTATTCAGGGGACCGGCAATCAGCCCCAGCATTTT. J is TRBJ1-5 and V is TRBV19; a possible D gene is TRBD1 (6 bases). The germline V gene encodes CDR1 LNHDA and CDR2 SQIVND (reference sequence). The CDR3 totals 15 residues. V was shortened by 3 bases and J by 2 bases, with 11 bases between the two germline ends.

V is TRBV6-1 and J is TRBJ2-1; 9 positions match TRBD1. The CDR3 consists of 17 residues. V gave up 2 bases and J gave up 5 bases; unmatched junction bases: 10. Germline V gives CDR1 MNHNS, CDR2 SASEGT. The CDR3 is CASSESFGTGSNNEQFF. DNA for the CDR3: TGTGCCAGCAGTGAATCTTTCGGGACAGGGAGCAACAATGAGCAGTTCTTC.

This rearrangement joins TRBV11-1 to TRBJ2-1; 7 nucleotides match TRBD1. V was clipped by 5 bases and J by 7 bases; unmatched bases: 2. The CDR3 contains 12 residues. Germline CDR1 reads SGHAT; CDR2 reads FQDESV (reference sequence). The CDR3 DNA follows: TGTGCCAGCAGCGCACAGGGGAATGAGCAGTTCTTC. Its protein is CASSAQGNEQFF.

The chain couples TRBV18 to TRBJ2-5; TRBD1 might be the D (5 bases). V was shortened by 6 bases and J by 5 bases, with 10 bases between the two germline ends. The length of the CDR3 is 12 residues. The germline V gene has CDR1 KGHSH and CDR2 LQKENI. CDR3 region: CASSRSGETQYF. DNA for the CDR3: TGTGCCAGCTCGCGCTCAGGGGAGACCCAGTACTTC.

This chain uses TRBV2 with TRBJ1-5; the D is unclear. The CDR3 spans 15 residues. V lost 3 bases and J lost 1, with 10 bases in between. In germline, CDR1 is SNHLY, CDR2 FYNNEI. CDR3 bases: TGTGCCAGCAGTGATGATGGACTGAGCAATCAGCCCCAGCATTTT. Translating gives CASSDDGLSNQPQHF.

V usage is TRBV7-6 and J usage is TRBJ2-2; the D gene is possibly TRBD1 (7 bases). The CDR3 runs to 17 residues. Trimming stripped 1 base from V and 3 bases from J, with 15 bases between. From germline, CDR1 is SGHVS and CDR2 FNYEAQ. CDR3: CASSLGGGTVHTGELFF. In nucleotides, the CDR3 is TGTGCCAGCAGCTTAGGTGGGGGGACAGTCCACACCGGGGAGCTGTTTTTT.

The chain is built from TRBV3-1 (or the pseudogene TRBV3-2) and TRBJ2-3; D remains unclear. The germline V and J ends were trimmed by 3 bases and 4 bases, with 11 bases remaining between them. The CDR3 contains 14 residues. Germline V gene data show CDR1 as LGHDT and CDR2 as YNNKEL (reference sequence). CDR3 sequence reads: CASSHQDAADTQYF. The CDR3 DNA is TGTGCCAGCAGCCACCAAGACGCGGCAGATACGCAGTATTTT.

The sample holds a few counts of this clone. This chain uses TRBV9 with TRBJ2-2; 12 bases map to TRBD2. Germline V gives CDR1 SGDLS, CDR2 YYNGEE. This CDR3 region has 18 residues. J lost 6 bases, V lost 4 bases, and 13 bases had no gene match. This CDR3 is CASSSGLAGTPSAGELFF. CDR3 DNA sequence: TGTGCCAGCAGCTCAGGACTAGCGGGGACCCCAAGTGCCGGGGAGCTGTTTTTT. The variable domain in full, completed from reference TRBV9 and TRBJ2-2, reads DSGVTQTPKHLITATGQRVTLRCSPRSGDLSVYWYQQSLDQGLQFLIQYYNGEERAKGNILERFSAQQFPDLHSELNLSSLELGDSALYFCASSSGLAGTPSAGELFFGEGSRLTVL.

This clone occurred a few times. The genes are TRBV29-1 and TRBJ1-4; 7 bases line up with TRBD1. Germline CDR1 and CDR2: SQVTM and ANQGSEA. The CDR3 has 15 residues. V lost 5 bases, J lost 0 bases, and 6 bases stayed unmatched. The CDR3 region has the DNA TGCAGCGTTAGGACAGGAAAAGCAACTAATGAAAAACTGTTTTTT. This translates into CSVRTGKATNEKLFF.